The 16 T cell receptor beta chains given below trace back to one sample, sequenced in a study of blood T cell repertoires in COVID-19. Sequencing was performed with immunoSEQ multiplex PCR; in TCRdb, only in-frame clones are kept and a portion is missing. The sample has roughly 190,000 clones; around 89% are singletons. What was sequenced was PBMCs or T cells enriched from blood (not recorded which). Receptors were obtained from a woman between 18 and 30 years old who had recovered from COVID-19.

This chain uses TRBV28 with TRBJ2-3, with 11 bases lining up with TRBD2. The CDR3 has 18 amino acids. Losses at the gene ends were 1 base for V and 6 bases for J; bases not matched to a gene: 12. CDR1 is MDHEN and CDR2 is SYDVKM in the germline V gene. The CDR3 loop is CASSLLGSGRAEADTQYF. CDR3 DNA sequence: TGTGCCAGCAGTTTATTGGGTAGCGGGAGGGCCGAGGCGGATACGCAGTATTTT. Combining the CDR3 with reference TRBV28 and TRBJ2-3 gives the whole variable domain DVKVTQSSRYLVKRTGEKVFLECVQDMDHENMFWYRQDPGLGLRLIYFSYDVKMKEKGDIPEGYSVSREKKERFSLILESASTNQTSMYLCASSLLGSGRAEADTQYFGPGTRLTVL.

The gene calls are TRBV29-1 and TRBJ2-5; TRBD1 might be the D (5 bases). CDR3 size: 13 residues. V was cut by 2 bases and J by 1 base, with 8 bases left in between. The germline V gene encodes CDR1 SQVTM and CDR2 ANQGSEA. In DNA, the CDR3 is TGCAGCGTTGAAAGGACACTCCAAGAGACCCAGTACTTC. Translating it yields CSVERTLQETQYF.

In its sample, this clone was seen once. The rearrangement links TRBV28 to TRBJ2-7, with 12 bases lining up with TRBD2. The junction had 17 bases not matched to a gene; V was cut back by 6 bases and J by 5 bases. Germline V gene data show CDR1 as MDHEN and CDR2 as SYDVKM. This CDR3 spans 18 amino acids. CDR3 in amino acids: CASRTTDSSGRAPHEQYF. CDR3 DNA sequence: TGTGCCAGCAGGACCACCGACTCTAGCGGGAGGGCCCCCCACGAGCAGTACTTC.

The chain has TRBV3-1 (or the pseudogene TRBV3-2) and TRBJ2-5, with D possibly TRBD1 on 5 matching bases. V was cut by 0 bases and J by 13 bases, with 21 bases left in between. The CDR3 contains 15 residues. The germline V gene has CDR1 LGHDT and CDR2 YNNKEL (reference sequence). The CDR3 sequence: CASSQDGAWGPAAYF. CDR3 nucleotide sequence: TGTGCCAGCAGCCAAGATGGTGCCTGGGGCCCCGCAGCGTACTTC.

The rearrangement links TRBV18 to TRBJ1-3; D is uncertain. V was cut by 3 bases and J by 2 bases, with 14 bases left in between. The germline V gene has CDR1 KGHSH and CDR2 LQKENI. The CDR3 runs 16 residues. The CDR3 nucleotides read TGTGCCAGCTCACCCAATTCCGGGGAAACTGGAAACACCATATATTTT. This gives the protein CASSPNSGETGNTIYF.

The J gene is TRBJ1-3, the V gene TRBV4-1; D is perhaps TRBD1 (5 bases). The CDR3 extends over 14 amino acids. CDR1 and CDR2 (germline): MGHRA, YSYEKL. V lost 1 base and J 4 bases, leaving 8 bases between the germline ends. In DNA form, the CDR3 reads TGCGCCAGCAGCCAAGGACAGATCGGAAACACCATATATTTT. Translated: CASSQGQIGNTIYF.

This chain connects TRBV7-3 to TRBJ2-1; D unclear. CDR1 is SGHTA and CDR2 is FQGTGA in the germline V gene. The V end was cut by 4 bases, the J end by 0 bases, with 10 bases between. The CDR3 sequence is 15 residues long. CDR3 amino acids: CASSSAASSYNEQFF. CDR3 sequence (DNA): TGTGCCAGCAGCTCTGCTGCTAGCTCCTACAATGAGCAGTTCTTC.

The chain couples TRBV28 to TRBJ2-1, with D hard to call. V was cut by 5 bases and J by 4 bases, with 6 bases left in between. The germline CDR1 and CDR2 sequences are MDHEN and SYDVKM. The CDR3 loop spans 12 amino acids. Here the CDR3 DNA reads TGTGCCAGCAGTCTTAATTACAATGAGCAGTTCTTC. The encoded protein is CASSLNYNEQFF.

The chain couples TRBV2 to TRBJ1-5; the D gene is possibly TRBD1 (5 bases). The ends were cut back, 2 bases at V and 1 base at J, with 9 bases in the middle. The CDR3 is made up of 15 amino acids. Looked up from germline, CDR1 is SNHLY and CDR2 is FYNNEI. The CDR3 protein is CASSEQGVSNQPQHF. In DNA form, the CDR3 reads TGTGCCAGCAGTGAACAGGGTGTAAGCAATCAGCCCCAGCATTTT.

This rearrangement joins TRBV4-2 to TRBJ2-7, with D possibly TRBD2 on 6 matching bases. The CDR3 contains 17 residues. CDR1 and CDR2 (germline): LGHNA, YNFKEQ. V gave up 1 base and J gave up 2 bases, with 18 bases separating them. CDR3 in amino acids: CASSQVGSGSLPYEQYF. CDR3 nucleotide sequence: TGTGCCAGCAGCCAAGTGGGTAGCGGTTCTCTCCCCTACGAGCAGTACTTC.

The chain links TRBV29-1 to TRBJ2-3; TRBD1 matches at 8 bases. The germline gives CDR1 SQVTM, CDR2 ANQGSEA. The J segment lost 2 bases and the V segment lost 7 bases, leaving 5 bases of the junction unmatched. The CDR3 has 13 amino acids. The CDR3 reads CSGTTGATDTQYF. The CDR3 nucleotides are TGCAGCGGGACGACAGGGGCCACAGATACGCAGTATTTT.

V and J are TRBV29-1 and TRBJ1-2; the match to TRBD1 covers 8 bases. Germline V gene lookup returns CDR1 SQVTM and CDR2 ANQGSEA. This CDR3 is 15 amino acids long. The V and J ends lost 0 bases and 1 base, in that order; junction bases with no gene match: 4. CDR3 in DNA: TGCAGCGTTGAAGATCCCACAGGGGGTAACTATGGCTACACCTTC. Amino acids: CSVEDPTGGNYGYTF.

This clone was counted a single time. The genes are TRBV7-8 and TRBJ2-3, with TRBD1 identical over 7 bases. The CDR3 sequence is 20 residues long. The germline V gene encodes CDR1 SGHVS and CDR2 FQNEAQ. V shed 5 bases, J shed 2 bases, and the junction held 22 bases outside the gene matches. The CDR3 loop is CASSPRLAWGQLMDTDTQYF. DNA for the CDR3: TGTGCCAGCAGCCCTAGATTGGCATGGGGACAGTTAATGGACACAGATACGCAGTATTTT.

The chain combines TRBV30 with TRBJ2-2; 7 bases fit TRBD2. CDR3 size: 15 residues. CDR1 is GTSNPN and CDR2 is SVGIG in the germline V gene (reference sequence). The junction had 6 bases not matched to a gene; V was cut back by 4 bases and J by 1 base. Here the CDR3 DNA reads TGTGCCTGGAAAGTGGCTAGCGGGAACACCGGGGAGCTGTTTTTT. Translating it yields CAWKVASGNTGELFF.

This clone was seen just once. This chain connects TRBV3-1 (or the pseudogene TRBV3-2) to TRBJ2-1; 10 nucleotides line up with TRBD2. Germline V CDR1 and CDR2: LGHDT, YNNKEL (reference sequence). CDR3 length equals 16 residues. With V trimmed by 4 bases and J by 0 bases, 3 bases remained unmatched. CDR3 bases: TGTGCCAGCAGCCGAGCTAGCGGGAGCTCCTACAATGAGCAGTTCTTC. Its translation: CASSRASGSSYNEQFF.

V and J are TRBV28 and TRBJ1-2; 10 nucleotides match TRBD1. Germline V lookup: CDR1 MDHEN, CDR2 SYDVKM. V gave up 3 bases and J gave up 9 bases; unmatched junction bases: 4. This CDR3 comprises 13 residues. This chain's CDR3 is CASSLTGGWSYTF. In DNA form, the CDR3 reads TGTGCCAGCAGTTTGACAGGGGGCTGGAGCTACACCTTC.